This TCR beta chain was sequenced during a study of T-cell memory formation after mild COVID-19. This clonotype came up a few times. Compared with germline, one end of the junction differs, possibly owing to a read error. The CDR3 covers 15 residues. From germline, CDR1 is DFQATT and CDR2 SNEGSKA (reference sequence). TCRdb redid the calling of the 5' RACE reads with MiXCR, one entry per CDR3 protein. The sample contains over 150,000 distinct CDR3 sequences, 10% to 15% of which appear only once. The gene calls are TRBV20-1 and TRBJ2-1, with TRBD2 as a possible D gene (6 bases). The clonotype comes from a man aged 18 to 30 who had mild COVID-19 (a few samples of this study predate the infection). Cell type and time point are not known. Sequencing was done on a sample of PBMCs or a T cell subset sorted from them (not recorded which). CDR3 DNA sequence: TGCAGTGCTAGAGATTATAGGGCGGGGAACAAAGAGCAGTTCTTC. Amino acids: CSARDYRAGNKEQFF.